This entry concerns a single TCR beta chain. Its antigen is currently unknown. This sample was taken from a study of T cell responses to AZD1222 COVID-19 vaccine. Study outcomes and limitations: The sample set comprised mostly white British donors with more females, and clonal diversity was possibly underestimated. Along spike, vaccine-associated CD4 TCRs were found throughout, with dominance at 160-218 and 743-854. Unmutated variant regions are reportedly targeted by nearly half of spike-specific TCRs. Spike-specific TCR breadth and depth both grew after two AZD1222 doses.

Method: immunoSEQ multiplex PCR; TCRdb's copy keeps in-frame clones and lacks some. This sample has about 210,000 clones, with about 95% found just once. This CDR3 is 13 amino acids long. The V gene's germline CDR1 is LGHNT and CDR2 FRNRAP. Losses at the gene ends were 6 bases for V and 4 bases for J; bases not matched to a gene: 2. The source is an adult who received the MenACWY meningococcal vaccine as a control. This chain links TRBV12-5 with TRBJ2-1, with 8 bases lining up with TRBD2. The specimen comprised peripheral blood, sampled 28 days after the second dose of the MenACWY control vaccine. The CDR3 reads CASGTSAYNEQFF. The CDR3, as DNA: TGTGCTAGTGGGACTAGCGCGTACAATGAGCAGTTCTTC.